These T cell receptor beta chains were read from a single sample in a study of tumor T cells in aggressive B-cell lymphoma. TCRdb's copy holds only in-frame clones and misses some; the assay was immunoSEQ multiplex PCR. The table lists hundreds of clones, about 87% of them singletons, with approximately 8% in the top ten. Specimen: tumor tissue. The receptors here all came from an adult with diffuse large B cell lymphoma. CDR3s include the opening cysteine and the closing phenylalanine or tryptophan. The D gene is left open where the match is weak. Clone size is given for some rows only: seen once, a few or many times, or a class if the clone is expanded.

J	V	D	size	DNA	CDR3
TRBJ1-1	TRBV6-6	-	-	TGTGCCAGCAGTTACTCGCTCGACTCCACTGAAGCTTTCTTT	CASSYSLDSTEAFF
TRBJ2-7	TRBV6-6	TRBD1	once	TGTGCCAGCACCTGGGACAGGACTTCCTTAGAGCAGTACTTC	CASTWDRTSLEQYF
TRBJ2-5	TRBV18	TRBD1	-	TGTGCCAGCTCACCACGCCAGGGGGTCCAAGAGACCCAGTACTTC	CASSPRQGVQETQYF
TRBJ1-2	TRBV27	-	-	TGTGCCAGCAGTTCCGGGCCTGCTCGACTAGGCTACACCTTC	CASSSGPARLGYTF
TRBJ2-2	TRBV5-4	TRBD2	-	TGTGCCAGCAGCCTCGGACTAGCGGGAACCGGGGAGCTGTTTTTT	CASSLGLAGTGELFF
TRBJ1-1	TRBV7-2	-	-	TGTGCCAGCAGCGTTGACAGTATGAACACTGAAGCTTTCTTT	CASSVDSMNTEAFF
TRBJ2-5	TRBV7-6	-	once	TGTGCCAGCAGCTTAATCCCCCCACTACAAGAGACCCAGTACTTC	CASSLIPPLQETQYF
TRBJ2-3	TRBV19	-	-	TGTGCCAGTAGTTTACAGGTTATGGCAGATACGCAGTATTTT	CASSLQVMADTQYF
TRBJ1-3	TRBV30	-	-	TGTGCCTGGAGCGCGTCAAACACCATATATTTT	CAWSASNTIYF
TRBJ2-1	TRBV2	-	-	TGTGCCAGGAGCGGGCCTAGCTACAATGAGCAGTTCTTC	CARSGPSYNEQFF
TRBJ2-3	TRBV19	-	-	TGTGCCAGTAGTATCACTTTGTCTGGAGTCGGTACGCAGTATTTT	CASSITLSGVGTQYF